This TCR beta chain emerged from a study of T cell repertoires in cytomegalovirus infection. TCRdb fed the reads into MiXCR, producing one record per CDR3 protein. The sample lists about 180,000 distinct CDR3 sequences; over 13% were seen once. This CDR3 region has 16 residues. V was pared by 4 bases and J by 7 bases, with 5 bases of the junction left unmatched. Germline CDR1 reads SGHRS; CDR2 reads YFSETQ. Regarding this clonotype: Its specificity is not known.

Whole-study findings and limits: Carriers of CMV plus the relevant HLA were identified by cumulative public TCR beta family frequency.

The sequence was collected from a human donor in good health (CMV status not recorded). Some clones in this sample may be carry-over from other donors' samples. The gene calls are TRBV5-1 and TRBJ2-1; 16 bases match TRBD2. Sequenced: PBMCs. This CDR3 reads CASSKGLAGGPNEQFF. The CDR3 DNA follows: TGCGCCAGCAGCAAGGGACTAGCGGGAGGGCCAAATGAGCAGTTCTTC.